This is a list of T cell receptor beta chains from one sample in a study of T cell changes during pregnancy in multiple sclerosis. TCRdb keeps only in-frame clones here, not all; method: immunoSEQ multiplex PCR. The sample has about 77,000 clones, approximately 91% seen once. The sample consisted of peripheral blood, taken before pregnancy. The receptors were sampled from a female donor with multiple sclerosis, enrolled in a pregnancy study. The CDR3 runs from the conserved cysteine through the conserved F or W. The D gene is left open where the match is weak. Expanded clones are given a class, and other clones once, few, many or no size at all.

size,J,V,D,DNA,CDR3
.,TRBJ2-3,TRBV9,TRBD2,TGTGCCAGCAGCGTAGGCCTCCTAGCGGGGGAGAGGTTTGGGCAGTATTTT,CASSVGLLAGERFGQYF
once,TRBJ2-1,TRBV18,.,TGTGCCAGCTCACCGTTCGGGCATCCGACAGGCAATGAGCAGTTCTTC,CASSPFGHPTGNEQFF
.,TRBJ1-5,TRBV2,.,TGTGCCAGCAGTGAACAGTTGGGGGGGCAGCGGCGGCCCCAGCATTTT,CASSEQLGGQRRPQHF
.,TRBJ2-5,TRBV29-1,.,TGCAGCGTTGTACCCGGGGGGCTTCAAGAGACCCAGTACTTC,CSVVPGGLQETQYF
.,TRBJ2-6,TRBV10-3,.,TGTGCCATCAGTGACGCGCTTGGGGGCCTCACATCTGGGGCCAACGTCCTGACTTTC,CAISDALGGLTSGANVLTF
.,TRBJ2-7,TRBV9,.,TGTGCCAGCAGCCTGAGTGGGGAGATGTCGCCCTACGAGCAGTACTTC,CASSLSGEMSPYEQYF
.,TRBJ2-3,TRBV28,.,TGTGCCAGCACCGTCCTAGGGGGGGCCGGGGGAGATACGCAGTATTTT,CASTVLGGAGGDTQYF
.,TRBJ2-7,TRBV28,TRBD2,TGTGCCACCTTAGCGGGGGGACTCTCCTACGAGCAGTACTTC,CATLAGGLSYEQYF
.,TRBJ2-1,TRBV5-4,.,TGTGCCAGCAGCGGGGGGACAGAAACCTACAATGAGCAGTTCTTC,CASSGGTETYNEQFF
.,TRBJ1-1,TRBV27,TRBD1,TGTGCCAGCAGTCCGACAGGGAGAGCTGAAGCTTTCTTT,CASSPTGRAEAFF
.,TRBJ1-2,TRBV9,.,TGTGCCAGCAGCGTAGGGGTGACTCAACCCCGGGGCTACACCTTC,CASSVGVTQPRGYTF
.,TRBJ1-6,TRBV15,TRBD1,TGTGCCACCAGCAGAAAGGGACAGGGGAATTCACCCCTCCACTTT,CATSRKGQGNSPLHF